The 18 T cell receptor beta chains listed next were all sequenced from one sample in a study of T cells in Graves' hyperthyroidism and ophthalmopathy. The investigators amplified TCR beta CDR3 regions from RNA transcripts. The HTBI primer set was used in a first-round RT-PCR of the TCR CDR3. TCRdb redid the calling of the multiplex PCR reads with MiXCR, one entry per CDR3 protein. The table lists 310,000 or so distinct CDR3 sequences, approximately 17% of them singletons. Specimen: blood. The origin of the receptors is a woman in her sixties or seventies with Graves' ophthalmopathy.

The chain is built from TRBV18 and TRBJ2-7; a possible D gene is TRBD1 (5 bases). The length of the CDR3 is 13 residues. CDR1 KGHSH and CDR2 LQKENI come from the germline V gene. V gave up 5 bases and J gave up 1 base, with 9 bases separating them. The CDR3 region has the DNA TGTGCCAGCTCATCTGGACATTCCTACGAGCAGTACTTC. Its protein product is CASSSGHSYEQYF.

J is TRBJ2-3 and V is TRBV20-1; D gene uncertain. The CDR3 length is 14 residues. V lost 3 bases to trimming and J lost 0 bases, with 10 bases between them. Germline lookup yields CDR1 DFQATT and CDR2 SNEGSKA (reference sequence). Written as DNA, the CDR3 is TGCAGTGCTAGTTCCGGTGCTAGCACAGATACGCAGTATTTT. This translates into CSASSGASTDTQYF.

This clonotype was counted ten times or more. This chain joins TRBV6-2 or TRBV6-3 and TRBJ2-7, with a weak D call TRBD1 (6 bases). The CDR3 has 15 residues. Germline V gene data show CDR1 as MNHEY and CDR2 as SVGEGT. The V gene lost 0 bases and the J gene lost 0 bases, with 9 bases spanning the gap. The chain's CDR3 is CASSYSGTSSYEQYF. Written as DNA, the CDR3 is TGTGCCAGCAGTTACTCCGGGACATCCTCCTACGAGCAGTACTTC.

This sequence joins TRBV14 and TRBJ2-4, with D uncertain. Looked up from germline, CDR1 is SGHDN and CDR2 is FVKESK. The CDR3 loop spans 14 amino acids. Trimming removed 1 base from V and 7 bases from J, with 11 bases in between. CDR3 coding DNA: TGTGCCAGCAGCCAAGTTAGTGGTGGGAACATTCAGTACTTC. This codes for CASSQVSGGNIQYF.

This clonotype was recorded a few times. CDR3 bases: TGCGCCAGCAGCCAACTTAGCGGACAGGGCTACAATGAGCAGTTCTTC. Residues: CASSQLSGQGYNEQFF. J is TRBJ2-1 and V is TRBV5-1; 8 bases are a match to TRBD1. The V gene's germline CDR1 is SGHRS and CDR2 YFSETQ. V shed 4 bases and J 3 bases; nucleotides not matched to a gene: 9. This CDR3 has 16 amino acids.

This clonotype was counted between two and nine times. The J gene is TRBJ1-6, the V gene TRBV6-1; D is unclear. Trimming left V 7 bases short and J 7 bases short, with 8 bases between. The length of the CDR3 is 12 residues. Germline CDR1 and CDR2: MNHNS and SASEGT. The CDR3 DNA is TGTGCCAGCAAAAACTTAAATTCACCCCTCCACTTT. Its protein product is CASKNLNSPLHF.

This clonotype was observed at least ten times. The chain has TRBV20-1 and TRBJ2-5; no firm D call. V lost 3 bases and J lost 5, with 7 bases in between. Germline values: CDR1 DFQATT, CDR2 SNEGSKA (reference sequence). CDR3 length: 11 amino acids. The CDR3 sequence: CSARFEETQYF. Here the CDR3 DNA reads TGCAGTGCTAGGTTCGAGGAGACCCAGTACTTC.

The rearrangement links TRBV5-1 to TRBJ2-3; D gene unclear. V lost 4 bases and J 0 bases, leaving 15 bases between the germline ends. There are 16 residues in the CDR3. The germline V gene encodes CDR1 SGHRS and CDR2 YFSETQ. The CDR3 DNA follows: TGCGCCAGCAGCCAGACCGGAGCCTCTAGCACAGATACGCAGTATTTT. It specifies CASSQTGASSTDTQYF.

In its sample, this clonotype was seen many times. The genes are TRBV7-2 and TRBJ2-7; D is uncertain. The CDR3 has 13 amino acids. Germline V gene sequence: CDR1 SGHTA, CDR2 FQGNSA. Trimming left V 4 bases short and J 3 bases short, with 10 bases between. The CDR3 bases are TGTGCCAGCAGCTCGATGAAATACTACGAGCAGTACTTC. Translation: CASSSMKYYEQYF. The full variable domain, rest sourced from reference TRBV7-2 and TRBJ2-7, is GAGVSQSPSNKVTEKGKDVELRCDPISGHTALYWYRQSLGQGLEFLIYFQGNSAPDKSGLPSDRFSAERTGGSVSTLTIQRTQQEDSAVYLCASSSMKYYEQYFGPGTRLTVT.

V gene TRBV6-1 combines with J gene TRBJ1-2; D is unresolved. The V gene's germline CDR1 is MNHNS and CDR2 SASEGT. The CDR3 is made up of 16 amino acids. Trimming pared 5 bases from V and 8 bases from J, leaving 24 bases between. CDR3 protein: CASSLRPTGRLMGYTF. The CDR3, as DNA: TGTGCCAGCAGTTTGCGGCCGACGGGTCGCCTGATGGGCTACACCTTC.

The genes are TRBV18 and TRBJ2-7, with D possibly TRBD1 on 6 matching bases. V was cut by 4 bases and J by 1 base, with 11 bases left in between. There are 14 residues in the CDR3. CDR1 is KGHSH, CDR2 LQKENI, per germline. This CDR3 reads CASSRDIESYEQYF. The CDR3 region has the DNA TGTGCCAGCTCACGGGACATTGAATCCTACGAGCAGTACTTC.

This clonotype was detected ten times or more. This chain links TRBV7-3 with TRBJ1-2, with D tentatively TRBD1 (6 bases). Germline lookup yields CDR1 SGHTA and CDR2 FQGTGA. The CDR3 is made up of 17 amino acids. V was trimmed by 1 base and J by 0 bases, leaving 15 bases between them. The CDR3 region has the DNA TGTGCCAGCAGCTTAATGGGGGGGGCGACGGCTAACTATGGCTACACCTTC. Residues: CASSLMGGATANYGYTF.

Details on this clonotype: At one end the junction does not follow the germline gene, possibly because of a read error. CDR3 nucleotide sequence: TGTGCCAGCAGCTTGGCCAGGCAGGGGGCAACGGCGTCACCCCCCCACTTT. As protein: CASSLARQGATASPPHF. V is TRBV5-4 and J is TRBJ1-6, with 8 bases that match TRBD1. Per germline, CDR1 SGHNT and CDR2 YYREEE (reference sequence). This CDR3 spans 17 amino acids. Full variable domain (rest looked up from reference TRBV5-4 and TRBJ1-6): ETGVTQSPTHLIKTRGQQVTLRCSSQSGHNTVSWYQQALGQGPQFIFQYYREEENGRGNFPPRFSGLQFPNYSSELNVNALELDDSALYLCASSLARQGATASPPHFGNGTRLTVT.

This clonotype has a handful of counts. The chain has TRBV20-1 and TRBJ2-2, with D possibly matching TRBD2 (5 bases). V was clipped by 3 bases and J by 1 base, with 6 bases between them. The CDR3 is 13 residues long. Looked up from germline, CDR1 is DFQATT and CDR2 is SNEGSKA (reference sequence). Here the CDR3 reads CSASRGNTGELFF. Written as DNA, the CDR3 is TGCAGTGCTAGTCGGGGGAACACCGGGGAGCTGTTTTTT.

This clonotype was recorded at least ten times. This rearrangement joins TRBV20-1 to TRBJ2-7, with unresolved D. The CDR3 runs to 11 residues. V gave up 0 bases and J gave up 6 bases, with 6 bases separating them. Looked up from germline, CDR1 is DFQATT and CDR2 is SNEGSKA (reference sequence). In DNA form, the CDR3 reads TGCAGTGCTAGAGATCGGACCGAGCAGTACTTC. It is translated as CSARDRTEQYF.

The CDR3 sequence is CASSPPGDSYQPQHF. The CDR3 DNA sequence: TGTGCCAGCTCACCACCTGGGGACTCCTATCAGCCCCAGCATTTT. The chain carries TRBV18 and TRBJ1-5; the D gene is possibly TRBD1 (5 bases). Deletions cut 0 bases from V and 5 bases from J, with 11 bases between. Germline V gene data show CDR1 as KGHSH and CDR2 as LQKENI. The length of the CDR3 is 15 residues.

The chain links TRBV7-6 to TRBJ2-2; TRBD1 aligns across 8 bases. The CDR3 sequence is 15 residues long. Germline V lookup: CDR1 SGHVS, CDR2 FNYEAQ. The junction had 7 bases not matched to a gene; V was cut back by 5 bases and J by 5 bases. This CDR3 is CASSTDRAGTGELFF. The DNA of the CDR3 is TGTGCCAGCAGCACGGACAGGGCGGGTACCGGGGAGCTGTTTTTT.

The chain recombines TRBV7-6 with TRBJ1-3; unclear D gene. The CDR3 spans 14 residues. Germline CDR1 SGHVS, CDR2 FNYEAQ. V lost 1 base, J lost 2 bases, and 6 bases lay in between. CDR3: CASSLEEAGNTIYF. CDR3 in DNA: TGTGCCAGCAGCTTAGAGGAGGCTGGAAACACCATATATTTT.